The sample holds many counts of the clone carrying this T cell receptor (beta chain). In germline, CDR1 is SGHTA, CDR2 FQGTGA. CDR3 length: 17 residues. Germline trimming cut 5 bases from V and 0 bases from J; bases unmatched to any gene: 10. Using its own MiXCR run on the RT-PCR reads, TCRdb lists one record per CDR3 protein. The sample carries more than 550,000 distinct CDR3 sequences, around 14% recorded once. This receptor was taken from a female donor in good health, serving as a healthy control. Sequencing was done on a sample of memory CD4+ T cells from blood. The chain recombines TRBV7-3 with TRBJ2-1; 7 nucleotides match TRBD1. CDR3 amino acids: CASSHAQGKGSYNEQFF. CDR3 nucleotides: TGTGCCAGCAGCCATGCACAGGGGAAGGGCTCCTACAATGAGCAGTTCTTC.